A single sample gave rise to the 12 T cell receptor beta chains below, sequenced in a study of T cells after posttransplantation cyclophosphamide. Cyclophosphamide on days +3 and +4 followed busulfan-fludarabine conditioning and a marrow graft. Profiling relied on immunoSEQ multiplex PCR, and the TCRdb table lists in-frame clones only, not all of them. This sample yields about 36,000 clones, of which about 77% are seen a single time; 6.5% to 9.5% belongs to the top ten. Material: CD4+ T cells sorted from blood, obtained roughly 1,900 days after a stem cell transplant with posttransplant cyclophosphamide. The source is a female patient aged 40-50 years who received an allogeneic stem cell transplant from a related donor, was CMV-positive, and had no GVHD. The T cells may come from the graft donor.

This chain joins TRBV10-3 and TRBJ2-7; 7 bases agree with TRBD1. Germline V gene sequence: CDR1 ENHRY, CDR2 SYGVKD. This CDR3 is 13 amino acids long. The J segment lost 3 bases and the V segment lost 5 bases, leaving 4 bases of the junction unmatched. The CDR3 region is CAISSTGFYEQYF. CDR3 in DNA: TGTGCCATCAGTTCGACAGGGTTCTACGAGCAGTACTTC.

The rearrangement links TRBV4-1 to TRBJ2-3; D perhaps matches TRBD2 (5 bases). The CDR3 totals 14 residues. Trimming took 4 bases from V and 6 from J, leaving 14 bases between them. Germline-derived CDR1 and CDR2 are MGHRA and YSYEKL. CDR3: CASSRGVIADTQYF. The CDR3 region has the DNA TGCGCCAGCAGCCGCGGAGTCATAGCGGATACGCAGTATTTT.

V gene TRBV27 combines with J gene TRBJ1-5; weak D call: TRBD1 (5 bases). CDR1 and CDR2 (germline): MNHEY, SMNVEV (reference sequence). The V end lost 0 bases, the J end lost 5 bases, and 14 bases lay between the germline ends. The CDR3 runs to 16 residues. In DNA form, the CDR3 reads TGTGCCAGCAGTTTATCGTGGGGCCAGGGCTATCAGCCCCAGCATTTT. Amino acids: CASSLSWGQGYQPQHF.

The chain recombines TRBV4-2 with TRBJ2-3, with no clear D. CDR1 and CDR2 from the germline V gene are LGHNA and YNFKEQ. This CDR3 has 13 amino acids. V was cut by 2 bases and J by 3 bases, with 6 bases left in between. CDR3 protein: CASSQMRTDTQYF. CDR3 coding DNA: TGTGCCAGCAGCCAAATGCGGACAGATACGCAGTATTTT.

This chain joins TRBV5-4 and TRBJ1-1; D is unresolved. The length of the CDR3 is 15 residues. Trimming removed 4 bases from V and 0 bases from J, with 13 bases in between. CDR1 and CDR2 from the germline V gene are SGHNT and YYREEE (reference sequence). Here the CDR3 reads CASSPREGLNTEAFF. CDR3 nucleotides: TGTGCCAGCAGCCCCCGTGAGGGATTGAACACTGAAGCTTTCTTT.

The chain employs TRBV6-1 and TRBJ2-7, with a weak D call TRBD2 (7 bases). V was cut by 3 bases and J by 7 bases, with 19 bases left in between. The CDR3 totals 15 residues. From germline, CDR1 is MNHNS and CDR2 SASEGT. CDR3 amino acids: CASSEGYGGPREQYF. The CDR3 DNA is TGTGCCAGCAGTGAGGGTTACGGGGGGCCGCGGGAGCAGTACTTC.

CDR3 in DNA: TGTGCCAGCAGTTCTGGACAGGGAGGAAACATTCAGTACTTC. It translates to CASSSGQGGNIQYF. The chain carries TRBV5-5 and TRBJ2-4; 8 bases are shared with TRBD1. The CDR3 runs 14 residues. The germline CDR1 and CDR2 sequences are SGHKS and YYEKEE (reference sequence). The V and J ends lost 5 bases and 6 bases, in that order; junction bases with no gene match: 7.

This rearrangement joins TRBV7-2 to TRBJ2-1; D unclear. Trimming removed 2 bases at V and 5 bases at J, with 7 bases between. Germline V gene data show CDR1 as SGHTA and CDR2 as FQGNSA. The CDR3 consists of 13 residues. The CDR3 DNA follows: TGTGCCAGCAGCTTAACTCCCGACAATGAGCAGTTCTTC. This sequence encodes CASSLTPDNEQFF.

This clone has just a few counts. The rearrangement joins TRBV20-1 to TRBJ1-2; TRBD1 aligns across 8 bases. Germline trimming cut 5 bases from V and 8 bases from J; bases unmatched to any gene: 4. Germline assignment: CDR1 DFQATT and CDR2 SNEGSKA (reference sequence). The CDR3 is 11 amino acids. The chain's CDR3 is CSAGDRNGYTF. In DNA, the CDR3 is TGCAGTGCTGGGGACAGGAACGGCTACACCTTC.

This chain connects TRBV5-4 to TRBJ2-5; TRBD2 aligns across 15 bases. CDR3 length equals 17 residues. Germline assignment: CDR1 SGHNT and CDR2 YYREEE (reference sequence). V dropped 4 bases and J dropped 2; count of bases not matched to a gene: 6. The CDR3 sequence is CASSGGLAGGLQETQYF. Written as DNA, the CDR3 is TGTGCCAGCAGCGGGGGACTAGCGGGGGGCCTTCAAGAGACCCAGTACTTC.

J is TRBJ1-2 and V is TRBV28; D is unresolved. The CDR3 is 14 residues long. Germline V gives CDR1 MDHEN, CDR2 SYDVKM. The ends were cut back, 6 bases at V and 6 bases at J, with 17 bases in the middle. CDR3 coding DNA: TGTGCCAGCAGCCCCCCCCTTGTGGGCGATGGCTACACCTTC. As protein: CASSPPLVGDGYTF.

The chain links TRBV7-3 to TRBJ2-1, with 8 bases matching TRBD1. CDR1 and CDR2 (germline): SGHTA, FQGTGA. This CDR3 is 13 amino acids long. V shed 3 bases, J shed 8 bases, and the junction held 3 bases outside the gene matches. In nucleotides, the CDR3 is TGTGCCAGCAGCTTGCAGGGGGCCTATGAGCAGTTCTTC. Protein product: CASSLQGAYEQFF.